This T cell receptor beta chain was sequenced in a study of identical twins. Each CDR3 protein is one row after TCRdb ran MiXCR on the 5' RACE reads. The sample lists some 790,000 distinct CDR3 sequences; about 18% were seen once. In its sample, this clonotype was seen a few times. Germline CDR1 reads SQVTM; CDR2 reads ANQGSEA. V dropped 3 bases and J dropped 4 bases, with 7 bases sitting between them. CDR3 size: 12 residues. These data were also reused for a study on T cells expressing NK-cell markers.

The chain is built from TRBV29-1 and TRBJ1-5; D remains ambiguous. The material sequenced was PBMCs. This TCR derives from a woman between 18 and 30 years old in good health. Here the CDR3 DNA reads TGCAGCGTTGAGGACCAAAATCAGCCCCAGCATTTT. Protein: CSVEDQNQPQHF.